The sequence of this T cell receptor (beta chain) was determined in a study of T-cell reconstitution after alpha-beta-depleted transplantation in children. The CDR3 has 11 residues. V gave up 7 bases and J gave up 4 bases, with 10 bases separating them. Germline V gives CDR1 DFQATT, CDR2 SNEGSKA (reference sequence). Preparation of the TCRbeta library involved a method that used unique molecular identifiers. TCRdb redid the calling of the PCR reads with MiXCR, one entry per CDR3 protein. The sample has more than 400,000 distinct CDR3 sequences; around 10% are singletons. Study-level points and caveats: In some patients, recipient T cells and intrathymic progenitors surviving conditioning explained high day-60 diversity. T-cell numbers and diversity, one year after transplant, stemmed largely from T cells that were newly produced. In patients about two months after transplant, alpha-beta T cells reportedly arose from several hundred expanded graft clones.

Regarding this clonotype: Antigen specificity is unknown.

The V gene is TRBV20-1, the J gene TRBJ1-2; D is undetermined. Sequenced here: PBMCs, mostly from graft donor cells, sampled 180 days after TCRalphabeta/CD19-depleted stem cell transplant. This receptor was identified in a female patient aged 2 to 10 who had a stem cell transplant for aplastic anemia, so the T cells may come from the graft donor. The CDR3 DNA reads TGCAGTGACAGCTTGGGCTATGGCTACACCTTC. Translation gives CSDSLGYGYTF.